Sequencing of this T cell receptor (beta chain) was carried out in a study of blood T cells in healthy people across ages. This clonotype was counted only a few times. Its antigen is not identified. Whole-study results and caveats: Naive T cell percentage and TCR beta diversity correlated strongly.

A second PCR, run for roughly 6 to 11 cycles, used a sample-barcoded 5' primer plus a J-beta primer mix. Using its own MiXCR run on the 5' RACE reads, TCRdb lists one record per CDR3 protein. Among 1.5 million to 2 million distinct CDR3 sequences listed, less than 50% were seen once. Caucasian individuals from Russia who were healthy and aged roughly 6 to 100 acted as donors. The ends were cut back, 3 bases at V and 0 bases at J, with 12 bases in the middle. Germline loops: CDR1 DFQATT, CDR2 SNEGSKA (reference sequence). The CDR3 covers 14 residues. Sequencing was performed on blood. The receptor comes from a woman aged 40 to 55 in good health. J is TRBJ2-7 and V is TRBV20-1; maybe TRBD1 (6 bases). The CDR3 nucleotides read TGCAGTGCTAGGAAGACAGGCGCCTCCTACGAGCAGTACTTC. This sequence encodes CSARKTGASYEQYF.